This T cell receptor (beta chain) appears in the sequencing data of a study of memory CD4+ T cells and cytomegalovirus serostatus. Using immunoSEQ multiplex PCR, the repertoire was profiled, and TCRdb retains in-frame clones only, with some absent. Seen here are around 57,000 clones, over 70% observed once, and the top ten hold 0.5% to 0.55%. Single viable CD3+CD4+CD8-CD45RO+ cells were sorted as the memory CD4+ T cells. After removal of 6 bases from V and 3 bases from J, the junction contained 6 bases not matched to a gene. This CDR3 comprises 15 residues. Germline V CDR1 and CDR2: MNHNY, SVGAGI (reference sequence).

This chain uses TRBV6-6 with TRBJ2-2; 8 bases agree with TRBD2. The sequenced sample consisted of memory CD4+ T cells from blood. This sequence originates from an adult in good health and CMV-seronegative. Some clones in this sample may be carry-over from other donors' samples. This CDR3 is CASRLRGGDTGELFF. CDR3 nucleotide sequence: TGTGCCAGCAGACTTCGGGGGGGAGACACCGGGGAGCTGTTTTTT.